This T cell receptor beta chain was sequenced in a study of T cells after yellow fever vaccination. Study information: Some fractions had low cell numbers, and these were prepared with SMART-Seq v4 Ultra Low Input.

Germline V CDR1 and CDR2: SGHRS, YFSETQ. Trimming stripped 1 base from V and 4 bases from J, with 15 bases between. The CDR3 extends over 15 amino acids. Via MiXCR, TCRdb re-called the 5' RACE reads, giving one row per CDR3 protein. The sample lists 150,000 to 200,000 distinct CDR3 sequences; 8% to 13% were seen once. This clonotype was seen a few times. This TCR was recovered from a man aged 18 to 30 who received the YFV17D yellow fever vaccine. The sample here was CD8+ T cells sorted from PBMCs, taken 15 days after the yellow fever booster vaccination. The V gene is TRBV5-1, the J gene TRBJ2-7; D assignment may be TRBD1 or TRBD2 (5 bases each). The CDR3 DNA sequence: TGCGCCAGCAGCTTGACGACCGGGACCGTATACGAGCAGTACGTC. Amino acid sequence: CASSLTTGTVYEQYV.